This entry is about one T cell receptor (beta chain). This sample is part of a study of blood T cell repertoires in COVID-19. For the study at large: Acute and convalescent COVID-19 samples came from the United States, Italy and Spain. From T cells, B-cell-depleted T cells, or PBMCs came the material, which was cDNA or gDNA.

Germline V CDR1 and CDR2: MDHEN, SYDVKM. The trim removed 5 bases at V and 7 bases at J, leaving 13 bases unmatched. The CDR3 consists of 15 residues. TCRdb's table, derived via immunoSEQ multiplex PCR, lists solely in-frame clones and lacks some. The profile shows almost 300,000 clones, around nine tenths of them singletons. Sequencing used peripheral blood. The chain employs TRBV28 and TRBJ1-2; 7 bases agree with TRBD1. This sequence originates from a man between 65 and 79 years old with acute or convalescent COVID-19. Written as DNA, the CDR3 is TGTGCCAGCAGTAAAAGGGGGCGGGTTTTCTCTGGCTACACCTTC. Residues: CASSKRGRVFSGYTF.